Listed below are T cell receptor beta chains from one sample, sequenced in a study of Graves' ophthalmopathy and Graves' hyperthyroidism. One entry per CDR3 protein, called by TCRdb with MiXCR from the multiplex PCR reads. The table has fewer than 600,000 distinct CDR3 sequences, approximately 15% seen once. The sequenced sample consisted of blood. These receptor sequences come from a woman in her 30s with Graves' ophthalmopathy. CDR3s include the opening cysteine and the closing phenylalanine or tryptophan. The D gene is left open where the match is weak.

CDR3,D,V,J
CATSDPGRGAPGYTF,.,TRBV24-1,TRBJ1-2
CASIIESDRDTEAFF,TRBD1,TRBV19,TRBJ1-1
CSALYAAYEQYF,.,TRBV20-1,TRBJ2-7
CASSDGPDTGELFF,.,TRBV6-1,TRBJ2-2
CASRGLAGAKNIQYF,TRBD2,TRBV7-2,TRBJ2-4
CASSYSRPSGNTIYF,.,TRBV6-5,TRBJ1-3
CAWRTGRGNEAFF,.,TRBV30,TRBJ1-1
CASRRNTGGLFF,.,TRBV27,TRBJ2-2
CASSGVTSGPRKTQYF,TRBD2,TRBV6-1,TRBJ2-5
CASSLPRSANYGYTF,.,TRBV28,TRBJ1-2
CASSREVIAKNIQYF,.,TRBV12-3/TRBV12-4,TRBJ2-4
CASSPPLPIPGAEAFF,.,TRBV6-2/TRBV6-3,TRBJ1-1
CASSYSWTGQETQYF,TRBD1,TRBV6-2/TRBV6-3,TRBJ2-5
CASRGGPTWAGELFF,.,TRBV6-1,TRBJ2-2
CSARGWGSGASYEQYF,.,TRBV20-1,TRBJ2-7
CASREVGFDYEQYF,.,TRBV6-1,TRBJ2-7
CATSRDLHTEAFF,.,TRBV15,TRBJ1-1
CASSDYRGRNYGYTF,TRBD1,TRBV7-9,TRBJ1-2
CASSGRDRGREQYF,TRBD1,TRBV5-1,TRBJ2-7
CASNRTGVDSPLHF,TRBD1,TRBV6-1,TRBJ1-6
CAWSGAGDYEQYF,.,TRBV30,TRBJ2-7
CAWSVGQAPYEQYF,.,TRBV30,TRBJ2-7
CASSQTEEAFF,.,TRBV4-1,TRBJ1-1
CATSMGANPYEQYF,.,TRBV15,TRBJ2-7
CASSVEGTGVYGYTF,TRBD1,TRBV9,TRBJ1-2
CASNLMTSGNTIYF,.,TRBV12-3/TRBV12-4,TRBJ1-3
CASSIKVGDQPQHF,.,TRBV19,TRBJ1-5
CASRSRGQETQYF,.,TRBV5-1,TRBJ2-5
CASSEGGEAYGYTF,.,TRBV6-1,TRBJ1-2
CASHNRGSKNIQYF,.,TRBV28,TRBJ2-4
CASGNRARGAFF,.,TRBV12-3/TRBV12-4,TRBJ1-1
CSALLSGAGEQYF,TRBD2,TRBV20-1,TRBJ2-7
CVSRNTGSDEQYF,.,TRBV11-2,TRBJ2-7
CASSLAAGSTEAFF,.,TRBV12-3/TRBV12-4,TRBJ1-1
CASMTNTEAFF,.,TRBV28,TRBJ1-1
CASSYSIERQPQHF,.,TRBV6-5,TRBJ1-5
CASRMGTGGIRMVETQYF,TRBD1,TRBV5-1,TRBJ2-5
CASRKTNTEAFF,.,TRBV27,TRBJ1-1
CASRTRRVLLSGANVLTF,.,TRBV6-4,TRBJ2-6
CAWSVGPTHEQYF,.,TRBV30,TRBJ2-7
CASRTFGQGGPEAFF,TRBD1,TRBV28,TRBJ1-1
CATSDSGQGKRAFF,TRBD1,TRBV24-1,TRBJ1-1
CASSPGTGPSREQYF,TRBD1,TRBV5-1,TRBJ2-7
CASSDSAGDVDTQYF,.,TRBV6-4,TRBJ2-3
CASSLSGLGTEAFF,.,TRBV28,TRBJ1-1
CASSPLDRGTDGYTF,TRBD1,TRBV18,TRBJ1-2
CASSTNPSYGYTF,.,TRBV18,TRBJ1-2
CASSLLASSNTGELFF,TRBD2,TRBV19,TRBJ2-2
CASSLISGLGNQPQHF,.,TRBV28,TRBJ1-5
CASSARLATEAFF,.,TRBV12-3/TRBV12-4,TRBJ1-1
CASSGPGHPAFF,.,TRBV6-1,TRBJ1-1
CASSYSRWGTEAFF,.,TRBV6-5,TRBJ1-1
CASSPGGTVYGYTF,TRBD1,TRBV7-2,TRBJ1-2
CASSDPGTSVYEQYF,TRBD2,TRBV6-1,TRBJ2-7
CSALGSSGGKSSYEQYF,TRBD2,TRBV20-1,TRBJ2-7